This T cell receptor (beta chain) came from a study of blood T cells in healthy people across ages. Study-level results: Measured against age, TCR beta diversity per million T cells decreased in a roughly linear manner.

A remark on this clonotype: The antigen is unknown.

Trimming stripped 3 bases from V and 7 bases from J, with 16 bases between. This CDR3 comprises 14 residues. PBMCs were isolated at a quantity of at least 6 million per sample. The extraction recovered at least 5 micrograms of total RNA per sample. A second PCR of 7 to 11 cycles used a sample-barcoded 5' primer and a J-beta primer mix. TCRdb fed the 5' RACE reads into MiXCR, producing one record per CDR3 protein. The repertoire consists of about 1,600,000 distinct CDR3 sequences, with around two fifths occurring once and the leading ten covering approximately 7.9%. The specimen sequenced was blood. The receptor's source is a woman aged 18-29 years in good health. V is TRBV12-3 or TRBV12-4 and J is TRBJ2-7; no firm D call. The DNA of the CDR3 is TGTGCCAGCAGTTTGCCCGACGGGCCGTGGGAGCAGTACTTC. Encoded protein: CASSLPDGPWEQYF.